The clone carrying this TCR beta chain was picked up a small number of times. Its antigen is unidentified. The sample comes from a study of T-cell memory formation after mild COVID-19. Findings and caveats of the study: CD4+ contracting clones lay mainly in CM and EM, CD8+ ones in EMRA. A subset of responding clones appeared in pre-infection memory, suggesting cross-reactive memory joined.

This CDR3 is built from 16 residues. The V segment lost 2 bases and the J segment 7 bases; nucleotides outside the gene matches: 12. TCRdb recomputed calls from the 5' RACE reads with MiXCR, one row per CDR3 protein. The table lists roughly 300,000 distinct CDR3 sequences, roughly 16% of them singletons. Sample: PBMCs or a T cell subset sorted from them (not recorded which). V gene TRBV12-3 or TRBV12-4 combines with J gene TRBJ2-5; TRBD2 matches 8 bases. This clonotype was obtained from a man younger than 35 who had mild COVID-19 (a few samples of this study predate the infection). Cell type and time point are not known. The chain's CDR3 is CASSLFPGTSSATQYF. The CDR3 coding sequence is TGTGCCAGCAGTTTATTCCCCGGGACTAGTTCGGCGACCCAGTACTTC.